This T cell receptor beta chain was captured in a study of T cell repertoires in cytomegalovirus infection. Turning to the study itself: In public TCR beta signatures, there were indications of both CMV infection and matching HLA type. Whole-study results and caveats: Across the ex vivo response, the dominant clonotypes were HLA-C-restricted CMV-specific TCR beta clonotypes. Frequencies of public TCR beta families were cumulated, and this identified carriers of CMV plus the relevant HLA.

This clonotype has a count of ten or more. Its antigen is undetermined. The V gene lost 1 base and the J gene lost 6 bases, with 12 bases spanning the gap. CDR1 SGHTA and CDR2 FQGNSA come from the germline V gene. The CDR3 covers 15 residues. TCRdb re-called the reads with MiXCR, one entry per CDR3 protein. The sample has 130,000 or so distinct CDR3 sequences, about 6.3% seen once. This clonotype was sampled from a human donor in good health (CMV status not recorded). Some clones in this sample may be carry-over from other donors' samples. The source material was PBMCs. This chain uses TRBV7-2 with TRBJ2-2; D remains unclear. CDR3 loop: CASSLVARFPGELFF. The CDR3 DNA follows: TGTGCCAGCAGCTTAGTTGCCCGATTTCCCGGGGAGCTGTTTTTT.